This record covers a single T cell receptor beta chain. Clones were sequenced by immunoSEQ multiplex PCR, and TCRdb holds only the in-frame ones, with some missing. The sample has roughly 78,000 clones, over 80% seen once; the top ten hold 2.9%. Germline V gives CDR1 SGHDT, CDR2 YYEEEE. The germline V and J ends were trimmed by 2 bases and 7 bases, with 7 bases remaining between them. This CDR3 has 12 residues. This record belongs to a study of T cell responses to AZD1222 COVID-19 vaccine. The receptor was derived from an adult in good health. The sample here was peripheral blood, taken on day 0 of AZD1222 vaccination. The chain links TRBV5-6 to TRBJ2-4; no clear D. CDR3 loop: CASSFLRNIQYF. The CDR3 region has the DNA TGTGCCAGCAGCTTTCTTCGGAACATTCAGTACTTC.